The rows below give T cell receptor beta chains drawn from one sample of a study of shared T cell receptors in the human thymus. TCRdb's copy holds only in-frame clones and misses some; the assay was immunoSEQ multiplex PCR. The profile shows about 380,000 clones, around 93% of them singletons. The sequencing input was thymocytes. The source is a human donor. The CDR3 runs from the conserved cysteine through the conserved F or W. The D gene is left open where the match is weak. For some rows the clone size is stated as once, few or many, or as a class when expanded; others skip it.

>TRBV30|TRBJ2-6|NA|TRBD2
TGTGCCTGGGTGGGAGGGGAGAGCTCTGGGGCCAACGTCCTGACTTTC
CAWVGGESSGANVLTF
>TRBV28|TRBJ1-2|NA|NA
TGTGCCAGCAGTTTAGGGCGCGGTGGTTATGAGTATGGCTACACCTTC
CASSLGRGGYEYGYTF
>TRBV5-1|TRBJ2-2|NA|NA
TGCGCCAGCAGCTACTGGACCAACGCGAACACCGGGGAGCTGTTTTTT
CASSYWTNANTGELFF
>TRBV28|TRBJ2-1|NA|NA
TGTGCCAGTAACACTACCGCCGGGGATGAGCAGTTCTTC
CASNTTAGDEQFF
>TRBV27|TRBJ2-2|NA|TRBD1
TGTGCCAGCAGTAAATGGGGGACAGGGGTAACCGGGGAGCTGTTTTTT
CASSKWGTGVTGELFF
>TRBV5-1|TRBJ2-5|NA|NA
TGCGCCAGCAGCTTGGAAGGGATCGAGACCCAGTACTTC
CASSLEGIETQYF
>TRBV4-1|TRBJ2-7|NA|NA
TGCGCCAGCAGCCAAGCTGACCGAGGCGCGAGGGTCCCGTACGAGCAGTACTTC
CASSQADRGARVPYEQYF
>TRBV15|TRBJ1-4|NA|NA
TGTGCCACCAGCAGCCGACAGACCGTACTGTTTTTT
CATSSRQTVLFF
>TRBV30|TRBJ1-1|NA|NA
TGTGCCTGGAGTCAGGTGGGGCGCATGAACACTGAAGCTTTCTTT
CAWSQVGRMNTEAFF
>TRBV7-2|TRBJ2-1|NA|TRBD2
TGTGCCAGCAGCTTAGCGGGAACTGGGACTAGCCACAATGAGCAGTTCTTC
CASSLAGTGTSHNEQFF
>TRBV6-5|TRBJ1-5|once|TRBD1
TGTGCCAGCAGTATTGGGACAGGGGGCAATCAGCCCCAGCATTTT
CASSIGTGGNQPQHF
>TRBV4-2|TRBJ2-3|NA|NA
TGTGCCAGCGGTGTCCGCCGGGGCGATACGCAGTATTTT
CASGVRRGDTQYF
>TRBV21-1|TRBJ2-6|NA|NA
TGTGCCAGCAACGGGGGGGCCAACGTCCTGACTTTC
CASNGGANVLTF
>TRBV2|TRBJ1-1|NA|TRBD1
TGTGCCAGCAGTGAGTTCAGGGACAGGGGGCTGAACACTGAAGCTTTCTTT
CASSEFRDRGLNTEAFF
>TRBV5-1|TRBJ2-7|NA|TRBD2
TGCGCCAGCAGCCCCGGACTAGCGGCCGAGGGGTACGAGCAGTACTTC
CASSPGLAAEGYEQYF
>TRBV27|TRBJ2-1|NA|TRBD2
TGTGCCAGCAGTTTGGGACTAGCGTTCAATGAGCAGTTCTTC
CASSLGLAFNEQFF
>TRBV21-1|TRBJ1-4|NA|NA
TGTGCCAGCAGCAAATGTCGAAGGGCTGAAAAACTGTTTTTT
CASSKCRRAEKLFF
>TRBV25-1|TRBJ1-3|NA|NA
TGTGCCAGCAGTGTCCAAAAGACCTCTGGAAACACCATATATTTT
CASSVQKTSGNTIYF
>TRBV7-2|TRBJ2-5|NA|TRBD2
TGTGCCAGCAGCGCTGGGACTAGCGGGAGAGTAGGGCAAGAGACCCAGTACTTC
CASSAGTSGRVGQETQYF
>TRBV5-4|TRBJ2-2|once|NA
TGTGCCAGCAGCTTCGGTAGGGGGTATCGAAGGGAGCTGTTTTTT
CASSFGRGYRRELFF
>TRBV11-2|TRBJ2-1|NA|TRBD2
TGTGCCAGCAGCTTAGAGCGACTAGCGGGAGGCTCCTACAATGAGCAGTTCTTC
CASSLERLAGGSYNEQFF
>TRBV6-1|TRBJ1-6|NA|NA
TGTGCCAGCAGACTTCCAAGGGGACCAAATTCACCCCTCCACTTT
CASRLPRGPNSPLHF
>TRBV11-2|TRBJ1-2|once|NA
TGTGCCAGCAGTTTCCGGGCCCCGGCGAGCTACACCTTC
CASSFRAPASYTF
>TRBV9|TRBJ2-3|NA|TRBD1
TGTGCCAGCAGCCCATCCACGGGACAGGGAGCAGATACGCAGTATTTT
CASSPSTGQGADTQYF
>TRBV9|TRBJ2-1|NA|TRBD2
TGTGCCAGCAGCTTTACTAGCGGGATGTGCGATGAGCAGTTCTTC
CASSFTSGMCDEQFF
>TRBV7-8|TRBJ2-1|NA|NA
TGTGCCAGCAGCATACGACTAGTAGAGGACTACAATGAGCAGTTCTTC
CASSIRLVEDYNEQFF
>TRBV5-1|TRBJ1-1|NA|TRBD1
TGCGCCAGCAGCACCAGGGGGCCGGGAACTGAAGCTTTCTTT
CASSTRGPGTEAFF
>TRBV19|TRBJ1-5|NA|TRBD1
TGTGCCAGCAGCCGGGACAGGGGGAGCAATCAGCCCCAGCATTTT
CASSRDRGSNQPQHF
>TRBV5-4|TRBJ2-3|NA|NA
TGTGCCAGCAGCTTGGAGGGCCTAGTTGGCCCCATTTGTGGCACAGATACGCAGTATTTT
CASSLEGLVGPICGTDTQYF
>TRBV27|TRBJ1-2|NA|TRBD1
TGTGCCAGCAGTTTATCGGCCCCTAAGGGGGCGAATGGCTACACCTTC
CASSLSAPKGANGYTF
>TRBV6-6|TRBJ1-4|NA|TRBD1
TGTGCCAGCAGACTGACAGGGGTTGGCGAAAAACTGTTTTTT
CASRLTGVGEKLFF
>TRBV15|TRBJ2-1|NA|NA
TGTGCCACCAGCAGGGGGCCCTCCTACAATGAGCAGTTCTTC
CATSRGPSYNEQFF
>TRBV11-1|TRBJ2-7|NA|TRBD1
TGTGCCAGCAGCTTAGCGAGGGGGACAGGGGACGAGCAGTACTTC
CASSLARGTGDEQYF
>TRBV6-5|TRBJ2-3|NA|TRBD1
TGTGCCAGCAGGGACAGGGGGCTGACAGATACGCAGTATTTT
CASRDRGLTDTQYF
>TRBV9|TRBJ2-4|NA|TRBD1
TGTGCCAGCAGCTCCCCGACAGGGGGGGCCAAAAACATTCAGTACTTC
CASSSPTGGAKNIQYF
>TRBV5-6|TRBJ1-1|NA|NA
TGTGCCAGCAGCCCCCAGGGGTTCAACACTGAAGCTTTCTTT
CASSPQGFNTEAFF
>TRBV10-2|TRBJ1-5|once|NA
TGCGCCAGCACTTACAGGCGCAATCAGCCCCAGCATTTT
CASTYRRNQPQHF